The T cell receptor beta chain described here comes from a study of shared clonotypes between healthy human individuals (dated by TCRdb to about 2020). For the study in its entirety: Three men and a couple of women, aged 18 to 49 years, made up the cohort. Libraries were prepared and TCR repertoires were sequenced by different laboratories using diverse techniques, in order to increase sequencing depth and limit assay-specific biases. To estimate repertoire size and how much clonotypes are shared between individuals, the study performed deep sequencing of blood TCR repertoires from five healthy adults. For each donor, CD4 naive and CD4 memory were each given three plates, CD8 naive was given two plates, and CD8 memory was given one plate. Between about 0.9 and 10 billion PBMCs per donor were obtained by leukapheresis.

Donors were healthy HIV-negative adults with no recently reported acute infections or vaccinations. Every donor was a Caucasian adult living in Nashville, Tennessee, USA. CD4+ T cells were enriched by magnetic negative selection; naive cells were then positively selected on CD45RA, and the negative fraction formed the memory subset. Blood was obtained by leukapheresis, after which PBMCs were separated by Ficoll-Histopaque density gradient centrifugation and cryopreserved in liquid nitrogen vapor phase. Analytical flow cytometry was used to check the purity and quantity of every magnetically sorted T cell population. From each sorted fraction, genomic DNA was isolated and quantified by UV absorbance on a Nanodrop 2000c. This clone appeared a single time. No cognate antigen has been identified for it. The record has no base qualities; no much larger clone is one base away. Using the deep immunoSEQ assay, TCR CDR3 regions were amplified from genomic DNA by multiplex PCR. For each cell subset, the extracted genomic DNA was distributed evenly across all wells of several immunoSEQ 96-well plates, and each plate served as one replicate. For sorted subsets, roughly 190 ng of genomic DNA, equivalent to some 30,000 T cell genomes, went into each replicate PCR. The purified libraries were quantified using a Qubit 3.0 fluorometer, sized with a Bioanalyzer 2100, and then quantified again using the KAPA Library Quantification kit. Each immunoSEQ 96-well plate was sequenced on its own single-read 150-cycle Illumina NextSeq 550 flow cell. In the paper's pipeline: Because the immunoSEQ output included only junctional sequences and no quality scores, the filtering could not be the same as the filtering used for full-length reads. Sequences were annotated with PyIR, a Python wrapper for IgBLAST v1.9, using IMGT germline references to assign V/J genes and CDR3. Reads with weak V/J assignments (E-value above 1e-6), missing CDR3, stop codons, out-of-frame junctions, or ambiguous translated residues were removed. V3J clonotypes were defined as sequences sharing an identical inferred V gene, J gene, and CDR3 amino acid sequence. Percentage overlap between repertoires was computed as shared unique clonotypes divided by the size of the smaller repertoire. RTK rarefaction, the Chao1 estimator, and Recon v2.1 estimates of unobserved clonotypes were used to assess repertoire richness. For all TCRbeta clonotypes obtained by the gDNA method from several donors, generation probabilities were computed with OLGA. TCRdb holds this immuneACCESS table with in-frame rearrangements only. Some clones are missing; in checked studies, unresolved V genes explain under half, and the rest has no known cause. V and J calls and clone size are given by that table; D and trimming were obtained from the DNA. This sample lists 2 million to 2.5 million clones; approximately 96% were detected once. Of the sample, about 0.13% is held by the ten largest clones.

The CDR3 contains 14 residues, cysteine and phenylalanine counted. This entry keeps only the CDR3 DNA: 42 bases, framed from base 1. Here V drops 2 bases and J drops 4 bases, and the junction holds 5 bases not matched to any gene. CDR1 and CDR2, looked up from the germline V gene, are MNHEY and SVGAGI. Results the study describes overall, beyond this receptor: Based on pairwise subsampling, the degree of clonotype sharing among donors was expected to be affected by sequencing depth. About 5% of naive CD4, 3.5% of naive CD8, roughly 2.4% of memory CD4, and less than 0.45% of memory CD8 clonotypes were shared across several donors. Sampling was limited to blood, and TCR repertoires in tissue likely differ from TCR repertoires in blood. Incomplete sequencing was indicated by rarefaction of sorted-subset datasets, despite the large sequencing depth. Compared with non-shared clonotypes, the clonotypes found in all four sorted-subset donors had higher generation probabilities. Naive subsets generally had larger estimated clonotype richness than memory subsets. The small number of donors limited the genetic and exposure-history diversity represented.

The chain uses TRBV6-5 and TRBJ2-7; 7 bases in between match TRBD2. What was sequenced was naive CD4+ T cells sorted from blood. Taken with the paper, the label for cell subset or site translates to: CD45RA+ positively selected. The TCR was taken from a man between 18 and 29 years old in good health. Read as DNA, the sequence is TGTGCCAGCAGTTACGGGAGGGACTCTTACGAGCAGTACTTC. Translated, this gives CASSYGRDSYEQYF.